Listed here is a single T cell receptor beta chain. This specimen belongs to a study of T-cell memory formation after mild COVID-19. TCRdb ran MiXCR on the 5' RACE reads and lists one entry per CDR3 protein. The sample lists roughly 350,000 distinct CDR3 sequences, around 15% occurring once. From germline, CDR1 is LNHDA and CDR2 SQIVND (reference sequence). V shed 6 bases and J 4 bases; nucleotides not matched to a gene: 12. The CDR3 covers 15 residues. The sample consisted of PBMCs or a T cell subset sorted from them (not recorded which). The J gene is TRBJ2-7, the V gene TRBV19; 7 nucleotides agree with TRBD1. This clonotype originated in a man younger than 35 who had mild COVID-19 (a few samples of this study predate the infection). Cell type and time point are not known. In DNA form, the CDR3 reads TGTGCCAGTAGCCAGACAGGGTTGGCACGTTACGAGCAGTACTTC. Its protein is CASSQTGLARYEQYF.